This TCR beta chain stems from a study of shared clonotypes between healthy human individuals. Study-level results: Clonotypes shared by all four donors outscored non-shared clonotypes in generation probability.

Generated by immunoSEQ multiplex PCR, the TCRdb table keeps only in-frame clones and is missing some. The sample holds fewer than 1.6 million clones, 98% seen once. With respect to this clone: As yet, its antigen is unknown.

The receptor's source is a man aged 25 to 40 in good health. The sequenced sample was naive CD4+ T cells sorted from blood. Indicated subset: CD45RA+ positively selected.

The chain's CDR3 is CASSLGGLATNEQFF. The CDR3 DNA reads TGTGCCAGCAGCTTGGGAGGACTAGCGACTAATGAGCAGTTCTTC. The rearrangement uses TRBV5-4 and TRBJ2-1; TRBD2 matches at 9 bases. The CDR3 runs 15 residues. CDR1 SGHNT and CDR2 YYREEE come from the germline V gene (reference sequence). Unmatched junction bases numbered 5, after V lost 0 bases and J lost 7 bases.